The clone carrying this TCR beta chain has only one observation. The data stem from a study of blood T cell repertoires in COVID-19. The V gene's germline CDR1 is SGHRS and CDR2 YFSETQ. The CDR3 spans 15 residues. V dropped 4 bases and J dropped 0 bases, with 10 bases sitting between them. Data came from immunoSEQ multiplex PCR; TCRdb stores just in-frame clones and leaves some out. The sample yields roughly 230,000 clones, roughly 90% seen once. The TCR originated in a man between 65 and 79 years old with acute or convalescent COVID-19. What was sequenced was peripheral blood. The chain carries TRBV5-1 and TRBJ1-4; D possibly corresponds to TRBD1 (6 bases). The CDR3 DNA reads TGCGCCAGCAGCACCCGACAGGCAACTAATGAAAAACTGTTTTTT. Its translation is CASSTRQATNEKLFF.